These 20 T cell receptor beta chains were all obtained from the same sample, sequenced in a study of blood T cell repertoires in COVID-19. Clones were read by immunoSEQ multiplex PCR, and TCRdb kept only the in-frame ones, dropping some. The repertoire holds 150,000 to 190,000 clones, with 65% to 90% as singletons. Sample: peripheral blood. The receptors stem from a woman in her fifties or sixties with acute or convalescent COVID-19.

The rearrangement links TRBV7-2 to TRBJ2-5; 9 nucleotides line up with TRBD2. The trim removed 1 base at V and 4 bases at J, leaving 7 bases unmatched. Germline CDR1 SGHTA, CDR2 FQGNSA. The CDR3 spans 16 residues. The CDR3 DNA reads TGTGCCAGCAGCTTAGTGGGCGGGGGGGCCTCAGAGACCCAGTACTTC. Translating gives CASSLVGGGASETQYF.

This clone was observed a few times. This sequence joins TRBV25-1 and TRBJ1-2, with D unclear. V lost 4 bases and J 7 bases, leaving 10 bases between the germline ends. Looked up from germline, CDR1 is MGHDK and CDR2 is SYGVNS. CDR3 length equals 12 residues. Here the CDR3 DNA reads TGTGCCAGCAGTGTAGGGAGTCTTGGCTACACCTTC. Amino acids: CASSVGSLGYTF.

This clone was observed a single time. This sequence joins TRBV6-5 and TRBJ1-5; D call uncertain. The CDR3 is 12 amino acids. Germline values: CDR1 MNHEY, CDR2 SVGAGI. Trimming took 6 bases from V and 4 from J, leaving 7 bases between them. The CDR3 protein is CASSFLNQPQHF. The CDR3 DNA follows: TGTGCCAGCAGCTTCTTAAATCAGCCCCAGCATTTT.

The table lists this clone with a few counts. The CDR3 DNA reads as TGTGCCAGCAGCCAAGTTGGGGGGGCTGATGGCTACACCTTC. It codes for CASSQVGGADGYTF. This chain links TRBV3-1 (or the pseudogene TRBV3-2) with TRBJ1-2; possible D gene TRBD1, 6 bases. Per the germline V gene, CDR1 is LGHDT and CDR2 is YNNKEL (reference sequence). The CDR3 sequence is 14 residues long. Deletions cut 1 base from V and 6 bases from J, with 12 bases between.

The chain has TRBV30 and TRBJ2-5, with 12 bases fitting TRBD2. Germline CDR1 GTSNPN, CDR2 SVGIG (reference sequence). J was trimmed by 2 bases and V by 8 bases; bases with no gene match: 9. CDR3 length: 15 amino acids. The CDR3: CAGKTSGRPQETQYF. The CDR3 region has the DNA TGTGCCGGCAAAACTAGCGGGAGGCCACAAGAGACCCAGTACTTC.

V is TRBV9 and J is TRBJ1-2; D may be TRBD1 (6 bases). The CDR3 is 12 residues long. The V gene's germline CDR1 is SGDLS and CDR2 YYNGEE. Deletions cut 0 bases from V and 8 bases from J, with 8 bases between. Written as DNA, the CDR3 is TGTGCCAGCAGCGTAGTGGGGACAGGCTACACCTTC. Protein product: CASSVVGTGYTF.

In its sample, this clone was seen once. The V call is TRBV2, the J call TRBJ1-5; no definite D call. This CDR3 is 14 amino acids long. The germline V and J ends were trimmed by 7 bases and 0 bases, with 10 bases remaining between them. The germline V gene encodes CDR1 SNHLY and CDR2 FYNNEI. The DNA of the CDR3 is TGTGCCAGCACACAGACAAATAGCAATCAGCCCCAGCATTTT. Translated, it gives CASTQTNSNQPQHF.

This clone has only one observation. The chain couples TRBV19 to TRBJ2-7, with 8 bases lining up with TRBD2. The CDR3 spans 15 residues. The germline V gene has CDR1 LNHDA and CDR2 SQIVND (reference sequence). V shed 0 bases, J shed 3 bases, and the junction held 4 bases outside the gene matches. The CDR3 bases are TGTGCCAGTAGTATAGAAACTAGCGGCCGCTACGAGCAGTACTTC. It codes for CASSIETSGRYEQYF.

The genes are TRBV6-5 and TRBJ2-1; maybe TRBD2 (5 bases). The germline gives CDR1 MNHEY, CDR2 SVGAGI. The V and J ends lost 0 bases and 0 bases respectively, with 6 bases between them. The CDR3 spans 15 residues. For the CDR3, the DNA is TGTGCCAGCAGTTACTCGAGGGTCTCCTACAATGAGCAGTTCTTC. Translation: CASSYSRVSYNEQFF.

In this sample, this clone turned up a few times. The chain links TRBV27 to TRBJ1-1; a weak D match, TRBD1 (6 bases). The germline V gene has CDR1 MNHEY and CDR2 SMNVEV (reference sequence). The germline V and J ends were trimmed by 2 bases and 4 bases, with 14 bases remaining between them. The CDR3 has 15 residues. CDR3 loop: CASSLTTAGATEAFF. The CDR3 DNA sequence: TGTGCCAGCAGTTTAACTACGGCAGGGGCCACTGAAGCTTTCTTT.

The rearrangement links TRBV3-1 (or the pseudogene TRBV3-2) to TRBJ2-7; 8 bases agree with TRBD2. CDR1 is LGHDT and CDR2 is YNNKEL in the germline V gene (reference sequence). This CDR3 spans 16 amino acids. V dropped 2 bases and J dropped 5; count of bases not matched to a gene: 11. The CDR3: CASSQLMGRGGHEQYF. CDR3 sequence (DNA): TGTGCCAGCAGCCAATTAATGGGACGGGGGGGCCACGAGCAGTACTTC.

On this clone: At one boundary the junction diverges from the germline segment, which might be a read error. The genes are TRBV2 and TRBJ2-7; 8 bases align to TRBD1. Germline V gene data show CDR1 as SNHLY and CDR2 as FYNNEI. This CDR3 comprises 13 residues. CDR3 in amino acids: CANSDPRGHEQYF. The CDR3 nucleotides read TGTGCCAACAGTGACCCCAGGGGGCACGAGCAGTACTTC.

V and J are TRBV7-2 and TRBJ2-3; D is perhaps TRBD2 (6 bases). Trimming took off 6 bases at V and 0 bases at J, with 19 bases between the two ends. This CDR3 has 17 residues. Germline V gives CDR1 SGHTA, CDR2 FQGNSA. CDR3 sequence reads: CASSLQEVAVSTDTQYF. The DNA for the CDR3 is TGTGCCAGCAGTCTTCAAGAGGTAGCGGTTAGCACAGATACGCAGTATTTT.

J is TRBJ2-1 and V is TRBV29-1; maybe TRBD2 (5 bases). CDR1 and CDR2 (germline): SQVTM, ANQGSEA. Trimming took 3 bases from V and 7 from J, leaving 10 bases between them. This CDR3 contains 12 residues. The CDR3 sequence is CSVERAVNEQFF. The CDR3 DNA reads TGCAGCGTTGAGCGGGCGGTAAATGAGCAGTTCTTC.

The chain uses TRBV28 and TRBJ2-7, with D possibly TRBD2 on 7 matching bases. The CDR3 length is 15 residues. Trimming removed 8 bases at V and 4 bases at J, with 21 bases between. Germline CDR1 reads MDHEN; CDR2 reads SYDVKM. The CDR3 region is CASAMSGTTIYEQYF. The CDR3 coding sequence is TGTGCCAGCGCAATGAGCGGGACAACTATTTACGAGCAGTACTTC.

This clone appeared many times. The chain uses TRBV19 and TRBJ1-6; tentative D call: TRBD1 (6 bases). Germline CDR1 and CDR2: LNHDA and SQIVND (reference sequence). The CDR3 is 14 residues long. V was pared by 4 bases and J by 11 bases, with 15 bases between. The CDR3 DNA reads as TGTGCCAGTAGTACACAGGGCGGTAGTCCACCCCTCCACTTT. It is translated as CASSTQGGSPPLHF.

The chain combines TRBV4-2 with TRBJ1-1; tentatively, D is TRBD1 (5 bases). The V gene's germline CDR1 is LGHNA and CDR2 YNFKEQ. The CDR3 covers 16 residues. V lost 1 base and J lost 2, with 14 bases in between. CDR3 protein: CASSQGSRTRNTEAFF. CDR3 DNA sequence: TGTGCCAGCAGCCAAGGCAGTAGGACACGTAACACTGAAGCTTTCTTT.

This chain joins TRBV7-2 and TRBJ1-1, with TRBD1 matching over 7 bases. Germline lookup yields CDR1 SGHTA and CDR2 FQGNSA. The CDR3 consists of 13 residues. V lost 3 bases to trimming and J lost 6 bases; unmatched junction nucleotides: 4. The CDR3 protein is CASSLGQLAEAFF. CDR3 in DNA: TGTGCCAGCAGCTTGGGACAGTTAGCTGAAGCTTTCTTT.

DNA for the CDR3: TGTGCCTGGAGGTGGGGGCAGGGGTCCTATGGCTACACCTTC. Translating it yields CAWRWGQGSYGYTF. The chain combines TRBV30 with TRBJ1-2, with D possibly matching TRBD1 (6 bases). This CDR3 spans 14 amino acids. Trimming stripped 3 bases from V and 4 bases from J, with 15 bases between. Looked up from germline, CDR1 is GTSNPN and CDR2 is SVGIG (reference sequence).

The J gene is TRBJ1-4, the V gene TRBV5-4; D is perhaps TRBD1 (5 bases). The CDR3 contains 14 residues. The germline V and J ends were trimmed by 4 bases and 8 bases, with 15 bases remaining between them. CDR1 is SGHNT and CDR2 is YYREEE in the germline V gene (reference sequence). The CDR3 coding sequence is TGTGCCAGCAGCCTGGGGGGTGGGGAGGAAAAACTGTTTTTT. It is translated as CASSLGGGEEKLFF.